The following is a TCR beta chain sequence with its context. Its antigen is not identified. The data stem from a study of T cells in localized non-small cell lung cancer. The study, taken as a whole, reports: Researchers found a median 57 of the top 100 tumor clones in adjacent lung. Without multi-region sequencing, intratumor heterogeneity could not be excluded. The greatest T cell clonality was found in uninvolved adjacent lung (higher than in tumor).

Profiled with immunoSEQ multiplex PCR; TCRdb holds only in-frame clones, not every one. This sample carries tens of thousands of clones, around 81% of them seen once, and the ten largest clones take around 4.8%. CDR3 size: 15 residues. The germline V and J ends were trimmed by 1 base and 5 bases, with 12 bases remaining between them. Germline loops: CDR1 SGHTA, CDR2 FQGNSA. The sequencing here drew on PBMCs, taken before any cancer treatment. V usage is TRBV7-2 and J usage is TRBJ1-5, with unresolved D. The source of this sequence is a man between 40 and 69 years old with stage II lung adenocarcinoma. CDR3 nucleotide sequence: TGTGCCAGCAGCTTAGAGTCAGGAAAGGATCAGCCCCAGCATTTT. This gives the protein CASSLESGKDQPQHF.